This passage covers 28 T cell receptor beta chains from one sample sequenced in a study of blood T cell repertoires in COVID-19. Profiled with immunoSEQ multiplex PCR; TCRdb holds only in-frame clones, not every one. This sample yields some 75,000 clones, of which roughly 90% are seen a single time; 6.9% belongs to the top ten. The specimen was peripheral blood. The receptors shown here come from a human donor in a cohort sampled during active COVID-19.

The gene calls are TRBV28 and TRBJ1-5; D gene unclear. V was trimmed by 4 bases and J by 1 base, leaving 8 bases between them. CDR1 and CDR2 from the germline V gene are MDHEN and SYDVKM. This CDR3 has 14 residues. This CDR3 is CASSSSGSNQPQHF. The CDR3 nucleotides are TGTGCCAGCAGTTCCTCAGGCAGCAATCAGCCCCAGCATTTT.

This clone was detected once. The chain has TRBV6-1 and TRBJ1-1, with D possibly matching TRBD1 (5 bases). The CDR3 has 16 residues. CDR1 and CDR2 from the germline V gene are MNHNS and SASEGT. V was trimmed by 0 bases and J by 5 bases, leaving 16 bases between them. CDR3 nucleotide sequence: TGTGCCAGCAGTGAAGCGATGTGGGACTCGGGAACTGAAGCTTTCTTT. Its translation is CASSEAMWDSGTEAFF.

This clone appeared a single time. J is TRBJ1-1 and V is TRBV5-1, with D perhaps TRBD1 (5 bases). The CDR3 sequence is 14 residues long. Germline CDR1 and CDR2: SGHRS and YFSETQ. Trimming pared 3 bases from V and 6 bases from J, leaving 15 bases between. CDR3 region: CASSSGQGVAEAFF. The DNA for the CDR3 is TGCGCCAGCAGCTCCGGCCAAGGGGTAGCTGAAGCTTTCTTT.

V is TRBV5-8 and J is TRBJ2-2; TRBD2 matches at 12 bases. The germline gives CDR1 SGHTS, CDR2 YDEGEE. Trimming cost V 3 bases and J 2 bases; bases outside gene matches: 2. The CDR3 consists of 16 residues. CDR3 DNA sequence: TGTGCCAGCAGCTGGACTAGCGGGGTTAACACCGGGGAGCTGTTTTTT. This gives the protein CASSWTSGVNTGELFF.

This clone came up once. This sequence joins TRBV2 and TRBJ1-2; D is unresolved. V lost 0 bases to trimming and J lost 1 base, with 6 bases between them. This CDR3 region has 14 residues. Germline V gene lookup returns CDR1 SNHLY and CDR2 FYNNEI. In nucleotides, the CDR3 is TGTGCCAGCAGTGAAGCCTACCTTAACTATGGCTACACCTTC. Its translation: CASSEAYLNYGYTF. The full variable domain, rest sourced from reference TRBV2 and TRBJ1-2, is EPEVTQTPSHQVTQMGQEVILRCVPISNHLYFYWYRQILGQKVEFLVSFYNNEISEKSEIFDDQFSVERPDGSNFTLKIRSTKLEDSAMYFCASSEAYLNYGYTFGSGTRLTVV.

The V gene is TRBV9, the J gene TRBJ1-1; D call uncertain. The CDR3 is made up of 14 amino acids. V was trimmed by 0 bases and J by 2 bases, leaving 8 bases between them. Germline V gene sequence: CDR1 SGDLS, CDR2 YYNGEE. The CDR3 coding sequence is TGTGCCAGCAGCGTAGGAGGGAGTAACACTGAAGCTTTCTTT. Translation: CASSVGGSNTEAFF.

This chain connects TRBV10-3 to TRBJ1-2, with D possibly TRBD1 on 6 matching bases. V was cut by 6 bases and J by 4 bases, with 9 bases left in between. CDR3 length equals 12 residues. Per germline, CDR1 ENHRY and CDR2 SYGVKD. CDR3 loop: CAIRDSSYGYTF. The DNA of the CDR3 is TGTGCCATCAGGGACAGTTCCTATGGCTACACCTTC.

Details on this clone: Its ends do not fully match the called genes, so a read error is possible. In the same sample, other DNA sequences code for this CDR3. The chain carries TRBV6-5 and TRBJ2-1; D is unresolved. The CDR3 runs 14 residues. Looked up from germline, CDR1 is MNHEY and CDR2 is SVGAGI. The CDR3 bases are TGTGCCAGCACCTTCGGTGAGGCCCACAATGAACAGTTCTTC. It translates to CASTFGEAHNEQFF.

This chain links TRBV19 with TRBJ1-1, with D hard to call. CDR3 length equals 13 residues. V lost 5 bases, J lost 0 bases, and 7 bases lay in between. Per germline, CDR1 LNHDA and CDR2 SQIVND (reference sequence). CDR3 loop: CASSRRLNTEAFF. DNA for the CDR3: TGTGCCAGTAGTCGGAGACTGAACACTGAAGCTTTCTTT. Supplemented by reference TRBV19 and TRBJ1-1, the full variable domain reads DGGITQSPKYLFRKEGQNVTLSCEQNLNHDAMYWYRQDPGQGLRLIYYSQIVNDFQKGDIAEGYSVSREKKESFPLTVTSAQKNPTAFYLCASSRRLNTEAFFGQGTRLTVV.

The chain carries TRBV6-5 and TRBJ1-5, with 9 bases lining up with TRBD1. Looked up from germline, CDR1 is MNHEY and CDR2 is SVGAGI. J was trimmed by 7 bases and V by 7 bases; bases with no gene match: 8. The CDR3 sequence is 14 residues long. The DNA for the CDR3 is TGTGCCAGCACACCGGGACAGGGCGGACAGCCCCAGCATTTT. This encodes CASTPGQGGQPQHF.

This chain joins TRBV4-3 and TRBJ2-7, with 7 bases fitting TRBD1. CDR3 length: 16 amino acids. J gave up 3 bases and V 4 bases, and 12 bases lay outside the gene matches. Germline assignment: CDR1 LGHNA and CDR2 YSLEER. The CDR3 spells CASSLLWGTGDYEQYF. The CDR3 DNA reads TGCGCCAGCAGCCTCCTATGGGGCACAGGGGACTACGAGCAGTACTTC.

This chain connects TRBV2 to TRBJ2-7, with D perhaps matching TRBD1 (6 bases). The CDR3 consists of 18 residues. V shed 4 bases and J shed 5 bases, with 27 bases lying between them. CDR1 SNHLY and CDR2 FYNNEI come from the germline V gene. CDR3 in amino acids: CASSGPPLKGGWGHEQYF. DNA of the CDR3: TGTGCCAGCAGTGGTCCCCCTCTTAAAGGCGGTTGGGGGCACGAGCAGTACTTC.

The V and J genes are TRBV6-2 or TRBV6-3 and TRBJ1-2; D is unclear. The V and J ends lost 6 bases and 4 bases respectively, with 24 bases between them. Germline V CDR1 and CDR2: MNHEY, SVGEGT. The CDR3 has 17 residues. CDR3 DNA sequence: TGTGCCAGCAGCCCGTTTAGCCCCTCCGATTCCTTCTATGGCTACACCTTC. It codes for CASSPFSPSDSFYGYTF.

For the CDR3, the DNA is TGTGCCAGCAGGGGGGGAGAAGCGGGAGCCTACGAGCAGTACTTC. It yields the protein CASRGGEAGAYEQYF. The V call is TRBV27, the J call TRBJ2-7, with 8 bases matching TRBD2. V lost 6 bases to trimming and J lost 2 bases; unmatched junction nucleotides: 9. This CDR3 is 15 amino acids long. CDR1 is MNHEY, CDR2 SMNVEV, per germline (reference sequence).

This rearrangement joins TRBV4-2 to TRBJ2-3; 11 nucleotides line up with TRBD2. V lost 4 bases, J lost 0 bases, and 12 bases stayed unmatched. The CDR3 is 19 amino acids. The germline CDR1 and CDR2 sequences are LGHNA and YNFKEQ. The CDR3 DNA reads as TGTGCCAGCAGCCGCTCGACTAGCGGGGTTGTGGCCAGCACAGATACGCAGTATTTT. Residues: CASSRSTSGVVASTDTQYF.

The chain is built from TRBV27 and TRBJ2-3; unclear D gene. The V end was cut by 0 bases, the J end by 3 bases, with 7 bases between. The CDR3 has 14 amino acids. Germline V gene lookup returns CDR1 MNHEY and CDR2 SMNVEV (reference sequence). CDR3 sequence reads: CASSLSIQTDTQYF. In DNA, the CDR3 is TGTGCCAGCAGTTTATCGATTCAGACAGATACGCAGTATTTT.

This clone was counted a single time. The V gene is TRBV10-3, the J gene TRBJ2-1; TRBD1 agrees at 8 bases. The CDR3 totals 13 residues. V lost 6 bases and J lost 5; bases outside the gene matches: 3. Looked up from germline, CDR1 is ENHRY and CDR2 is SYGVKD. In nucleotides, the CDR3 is TGTGCCATCAGACAGGGGGTTGACAATGAGCAGTTCTTC. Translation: CAIRQGVDNEQFF.

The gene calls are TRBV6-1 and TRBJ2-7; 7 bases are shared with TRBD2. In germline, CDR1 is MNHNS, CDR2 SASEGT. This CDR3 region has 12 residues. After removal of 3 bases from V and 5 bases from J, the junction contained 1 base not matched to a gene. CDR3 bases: TGTGCCAGCAGTGAGACTAGCAACGAGCAGTACTTC. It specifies CASSETSNEQYF.

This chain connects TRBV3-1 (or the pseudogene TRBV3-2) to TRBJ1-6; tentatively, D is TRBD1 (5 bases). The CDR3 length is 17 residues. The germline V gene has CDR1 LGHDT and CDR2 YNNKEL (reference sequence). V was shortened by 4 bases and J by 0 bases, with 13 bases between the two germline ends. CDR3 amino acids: CASSREGPSSYNSPLHF. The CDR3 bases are TGTGCCAGCAGCCGGGAGGGGCCTAGCTCCTATAATTCACCCCTCCACTTT.

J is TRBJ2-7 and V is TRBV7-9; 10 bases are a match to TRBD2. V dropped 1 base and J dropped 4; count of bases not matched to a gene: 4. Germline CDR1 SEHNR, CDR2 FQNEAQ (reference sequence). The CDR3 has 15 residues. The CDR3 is CASSLDSGGAYEQYF. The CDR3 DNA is TGTGCCAGCAGCTTAGACAGCGGGGGGGCATACGAGCAGTACTTC.

CDR3 DNA: TGTGCCAGCAGCCTCTGGGACAGGAGCTCCTACAATGAGCAGTTCTTC. This gives the protein CASSLWDRSSYNEQFF. J is TRBJ2-1 and V is TRBV5-6, with 8 bases matching TRBD1. The CDR3 has 16 residues. Losses at the gene ends were 4 bases for V and 0 bases for J; bases not matched to a gene: 6. The germline V gene has CDR1 SGHDT and CDR2 YYEEEE.

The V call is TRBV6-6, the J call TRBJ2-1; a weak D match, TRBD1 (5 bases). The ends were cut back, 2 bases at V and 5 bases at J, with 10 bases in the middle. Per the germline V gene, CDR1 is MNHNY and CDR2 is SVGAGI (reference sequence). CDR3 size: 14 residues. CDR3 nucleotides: TGTGCCAGCAGTTACAGGGGAATACACAATGAGCAGTTCTTC. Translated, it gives CASSYRGIHNEQFF.

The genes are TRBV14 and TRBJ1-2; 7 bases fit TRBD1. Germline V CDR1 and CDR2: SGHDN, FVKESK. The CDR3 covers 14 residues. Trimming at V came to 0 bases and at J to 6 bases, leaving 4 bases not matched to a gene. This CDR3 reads CASSQDRGLHGYTF. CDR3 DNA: TGTGCCAGCAGCCAAGATAGGGGGCTTCATGGCTACACCTTC.

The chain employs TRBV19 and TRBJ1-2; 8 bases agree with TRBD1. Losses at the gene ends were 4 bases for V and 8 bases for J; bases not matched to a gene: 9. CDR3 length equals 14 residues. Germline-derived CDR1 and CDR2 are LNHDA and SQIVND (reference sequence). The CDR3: CASSTPGGAFGYTF. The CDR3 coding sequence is TGTGCCAGTAGTACCCCAGGGGGCGCATTCGGCTACACCTTC.

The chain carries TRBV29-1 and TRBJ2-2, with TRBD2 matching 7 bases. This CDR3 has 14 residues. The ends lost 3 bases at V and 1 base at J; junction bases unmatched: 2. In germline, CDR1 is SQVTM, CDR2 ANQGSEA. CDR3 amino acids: CSVDGGGNTGELFF. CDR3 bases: TGCAGCGTTGATGGCGGGGGGAACACCGGGGAGCTGTTTTTT.

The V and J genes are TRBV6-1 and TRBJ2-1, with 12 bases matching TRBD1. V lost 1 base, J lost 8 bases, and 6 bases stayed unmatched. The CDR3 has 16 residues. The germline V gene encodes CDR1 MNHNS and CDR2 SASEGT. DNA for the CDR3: TGTGCCAGCAGTGAAGGCCTTGGGACAGGGGGCGATGAGCAGTTCTTC. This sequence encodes CASSEGLGTGGDEQFF.

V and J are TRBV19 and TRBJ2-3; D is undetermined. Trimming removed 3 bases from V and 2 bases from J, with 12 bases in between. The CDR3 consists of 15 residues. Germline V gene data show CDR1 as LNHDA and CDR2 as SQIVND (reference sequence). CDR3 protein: CASSIELIATDTQYF. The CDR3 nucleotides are TGTGCCAGTAGTATTGAACTTATAGCCACAGATACGCAGTATTTT.

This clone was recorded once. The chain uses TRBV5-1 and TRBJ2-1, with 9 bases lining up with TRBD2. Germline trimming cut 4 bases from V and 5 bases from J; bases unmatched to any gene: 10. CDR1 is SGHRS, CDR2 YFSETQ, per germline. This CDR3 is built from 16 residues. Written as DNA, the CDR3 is TGCGCCAGCAGCGGTCTTAGGACTAGCGTGAACAATGAGCAGTTCTTC. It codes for CASSGLRTSVNNEQFF.